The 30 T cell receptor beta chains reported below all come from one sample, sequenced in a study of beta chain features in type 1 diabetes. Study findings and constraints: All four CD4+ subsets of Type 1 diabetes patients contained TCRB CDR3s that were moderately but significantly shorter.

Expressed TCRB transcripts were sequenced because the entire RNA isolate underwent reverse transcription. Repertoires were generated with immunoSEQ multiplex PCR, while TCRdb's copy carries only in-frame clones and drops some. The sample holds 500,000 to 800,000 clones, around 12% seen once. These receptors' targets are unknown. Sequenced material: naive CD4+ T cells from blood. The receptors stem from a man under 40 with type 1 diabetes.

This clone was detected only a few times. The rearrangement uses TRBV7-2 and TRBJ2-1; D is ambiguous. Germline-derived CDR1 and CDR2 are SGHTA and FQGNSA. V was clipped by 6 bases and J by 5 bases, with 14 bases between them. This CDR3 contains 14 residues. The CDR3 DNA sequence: TGTGCCAGCAGTTCCCTACTGGCCCACAATGAGCAGTTCTTC. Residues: CASSSLLAHNEQFF.

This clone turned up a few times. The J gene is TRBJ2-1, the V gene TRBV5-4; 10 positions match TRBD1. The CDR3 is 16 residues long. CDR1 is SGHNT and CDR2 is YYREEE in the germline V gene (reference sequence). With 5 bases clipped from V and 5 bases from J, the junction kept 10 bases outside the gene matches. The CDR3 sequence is CASRSSGTGVDNEQFF. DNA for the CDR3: TGTGCCAGCAGGTCATCCGGGACAGGGGTTGACAATGAGCAGTTCTTC.

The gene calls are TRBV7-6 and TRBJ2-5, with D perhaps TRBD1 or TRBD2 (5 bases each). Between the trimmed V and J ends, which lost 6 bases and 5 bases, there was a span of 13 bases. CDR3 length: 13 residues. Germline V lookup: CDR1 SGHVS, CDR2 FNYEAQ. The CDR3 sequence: CASSEPGRETQYF. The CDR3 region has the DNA TGTGCCAGCAGTGAACCGGGACGGGAGACCCAGTACTTC.

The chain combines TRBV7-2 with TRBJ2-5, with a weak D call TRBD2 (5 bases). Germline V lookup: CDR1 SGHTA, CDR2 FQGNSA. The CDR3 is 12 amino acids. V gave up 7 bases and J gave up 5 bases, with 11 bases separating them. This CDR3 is CASNKPGETQYF. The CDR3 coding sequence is TGTGCCAGCAACAAGCCGGGGGAGACCCAGTACTTC.

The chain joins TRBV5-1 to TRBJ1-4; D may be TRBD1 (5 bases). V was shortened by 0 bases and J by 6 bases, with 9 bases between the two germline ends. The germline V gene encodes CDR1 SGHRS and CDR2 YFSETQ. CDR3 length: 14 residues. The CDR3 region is CASSLGGADEKLFF. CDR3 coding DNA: TGCGCCAGCAGCTTGGGGGGCGCGGATGAAAAACTGTTTTTT.

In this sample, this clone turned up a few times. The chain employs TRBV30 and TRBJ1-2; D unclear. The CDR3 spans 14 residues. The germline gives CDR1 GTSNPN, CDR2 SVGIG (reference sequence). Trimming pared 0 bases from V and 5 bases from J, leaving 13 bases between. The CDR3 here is CAWSVSGLFYGYTF. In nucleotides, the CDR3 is TGTGCCTGGAGTGTTTCTGGACTTTTTTATGGCTACACCTTC.

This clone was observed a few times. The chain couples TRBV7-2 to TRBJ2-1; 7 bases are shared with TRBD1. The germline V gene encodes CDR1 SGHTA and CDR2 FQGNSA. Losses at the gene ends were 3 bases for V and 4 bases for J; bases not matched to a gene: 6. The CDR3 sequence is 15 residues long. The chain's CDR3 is CASSLGTAKYNEQFF. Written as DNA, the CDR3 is TGTGCCAGCAGCTTGGGGACAGCCAAATACAATGAGCAGTTCTTC.

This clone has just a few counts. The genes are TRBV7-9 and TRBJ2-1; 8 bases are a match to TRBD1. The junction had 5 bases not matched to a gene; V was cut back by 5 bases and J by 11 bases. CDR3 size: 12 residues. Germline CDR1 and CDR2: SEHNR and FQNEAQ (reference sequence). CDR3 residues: CASSDRQGKQFF. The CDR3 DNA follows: TGTGCCAGCAGCGACCGACAGGGGAAGCAGTTCTTC. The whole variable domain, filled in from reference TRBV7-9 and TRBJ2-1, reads DTGVSQNPRHKITKRGQNVTFRCDPISEHNRLYWYRQTLGQGPEFLTYFQNEAQLEKSRLLSDRFSAERPKGSFSTLEIQRTEQGDSAMYLCASSDRQGKQFFGPGTRLTVL.

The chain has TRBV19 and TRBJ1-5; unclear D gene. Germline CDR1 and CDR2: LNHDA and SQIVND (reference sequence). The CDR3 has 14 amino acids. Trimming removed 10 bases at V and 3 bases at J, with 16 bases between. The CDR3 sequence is CATGLTTLNQPQHF. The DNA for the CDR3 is TGTGCCACCGGGTTGACTACACTCAATCAGCCCCAGCATTTT.

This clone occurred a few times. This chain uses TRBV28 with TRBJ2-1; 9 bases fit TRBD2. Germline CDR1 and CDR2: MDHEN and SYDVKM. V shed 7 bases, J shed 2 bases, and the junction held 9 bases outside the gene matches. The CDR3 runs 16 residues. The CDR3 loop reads CASISLSGGTYNEQFF. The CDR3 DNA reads TGTGCCAGCATCTCCCTGAGCGGGGGGACCTACAATGAGCAGTTCTTC.

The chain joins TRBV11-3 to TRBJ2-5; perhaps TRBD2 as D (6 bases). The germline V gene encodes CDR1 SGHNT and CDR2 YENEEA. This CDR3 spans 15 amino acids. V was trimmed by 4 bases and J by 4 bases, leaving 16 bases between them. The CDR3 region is CASSSGLAGLETQYF. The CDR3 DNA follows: TGTGCCAGCAGCTCGGGACTCGCCGGGCTAGAGACCCAGTACTTC.

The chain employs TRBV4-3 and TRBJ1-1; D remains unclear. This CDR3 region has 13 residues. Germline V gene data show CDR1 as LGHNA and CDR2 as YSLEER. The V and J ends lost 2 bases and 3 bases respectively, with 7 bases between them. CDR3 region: CASSQPGYTEAFF. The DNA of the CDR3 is TGCGCCAGCAGCCAACCCGGGTACACTGAAGCTTTCTTT.

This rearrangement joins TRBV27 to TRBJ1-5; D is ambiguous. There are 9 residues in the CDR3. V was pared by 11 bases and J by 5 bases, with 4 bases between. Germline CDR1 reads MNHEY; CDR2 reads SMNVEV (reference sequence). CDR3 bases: TGTGCCTGGCATCAGCCCCAGCATTTT. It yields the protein CAWHQPQHF.

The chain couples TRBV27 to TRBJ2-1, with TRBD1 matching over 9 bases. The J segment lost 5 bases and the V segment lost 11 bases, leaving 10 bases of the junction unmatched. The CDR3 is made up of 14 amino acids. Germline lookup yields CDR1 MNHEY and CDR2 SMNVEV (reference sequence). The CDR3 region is CAVTRRDRDNEQFF. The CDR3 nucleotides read TGTGCCGTCACGCGAAGGGACAGGGACAATGAGCAGTTCTTC.

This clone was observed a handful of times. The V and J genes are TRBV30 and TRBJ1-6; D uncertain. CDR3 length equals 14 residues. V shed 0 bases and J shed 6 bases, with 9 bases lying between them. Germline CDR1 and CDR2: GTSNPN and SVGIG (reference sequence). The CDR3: CAWSVRPINSPLHF. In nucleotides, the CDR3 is TGTGCCTGGAGTGTAAGGCCGATTAATTCACCCCTCCACTTT.

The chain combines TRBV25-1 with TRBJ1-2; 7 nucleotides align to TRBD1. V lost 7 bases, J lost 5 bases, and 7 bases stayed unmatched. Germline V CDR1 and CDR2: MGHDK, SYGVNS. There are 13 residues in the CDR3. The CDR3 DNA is TGTGCCAGCATGGGGGACAGTGCGTATGGCTACACCTTC. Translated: CASMGDSAYGYTF.

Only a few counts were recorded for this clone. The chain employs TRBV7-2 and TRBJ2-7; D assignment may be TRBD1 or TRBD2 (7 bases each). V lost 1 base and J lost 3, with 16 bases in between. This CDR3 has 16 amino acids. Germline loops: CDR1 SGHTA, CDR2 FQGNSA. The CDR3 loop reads CASSLGEGQRYYEQYF. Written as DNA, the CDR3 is TGTGCCAGCAGCTTAGGGGAGGGACAGCGATACTACGAGCAGTACTTC.

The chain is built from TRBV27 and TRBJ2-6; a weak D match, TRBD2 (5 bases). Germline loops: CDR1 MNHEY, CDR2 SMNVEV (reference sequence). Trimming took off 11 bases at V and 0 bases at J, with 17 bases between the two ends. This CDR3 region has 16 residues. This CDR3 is CAGLRIDYSGANVLTF. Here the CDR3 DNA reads TGTGCCGGTTTAAGGATCGACTACTCTGGGGCCAACGTCCTGACTTTC.

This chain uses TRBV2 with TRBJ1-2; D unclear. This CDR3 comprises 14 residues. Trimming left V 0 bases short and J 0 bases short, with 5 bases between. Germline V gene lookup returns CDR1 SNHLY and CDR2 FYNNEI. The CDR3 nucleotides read TGTGCCAGCAGTGAAGCGCTAGCTAACTATGGCTACACCTTC. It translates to CASSEALANYGYTF. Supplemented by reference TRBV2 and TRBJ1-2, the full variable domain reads EPEVTQTPSHQVTQMGQEVILRCVPISNHLYFYWYRQILGQKVEFLVSFYNNEISEKSEIFDDQFSVERPDGSNFTLKIRSTKLEDSAMYFCASSEALANYGYTFGSGTRLTVV.

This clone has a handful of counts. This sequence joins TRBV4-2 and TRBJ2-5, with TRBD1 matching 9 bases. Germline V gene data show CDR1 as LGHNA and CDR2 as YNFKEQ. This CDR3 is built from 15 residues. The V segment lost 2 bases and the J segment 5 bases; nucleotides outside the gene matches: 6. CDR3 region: CASSQNPTGGETQYF. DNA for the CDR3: TGTGCCAGCAGCCAAAATCCGACAGGGGGGGAGACCCAGTACTTC.

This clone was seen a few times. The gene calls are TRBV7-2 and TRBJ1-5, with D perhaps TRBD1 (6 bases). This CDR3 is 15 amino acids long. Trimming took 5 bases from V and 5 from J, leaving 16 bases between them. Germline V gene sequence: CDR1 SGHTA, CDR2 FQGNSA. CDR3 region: CASSAGRGGHQPQHF. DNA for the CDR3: TGTGCCAGCAGCGCCGGCAGGGGAGGCCATCAGCCCCAGCATTTT.

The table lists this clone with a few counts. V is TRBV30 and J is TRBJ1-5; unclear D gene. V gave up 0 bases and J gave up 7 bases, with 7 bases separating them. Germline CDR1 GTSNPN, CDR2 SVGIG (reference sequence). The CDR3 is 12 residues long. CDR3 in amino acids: CAWSVEGQPQHF. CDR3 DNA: TGTGCCTGGAGTGTAGAGGGCCAGCCCCAGCATTTT.

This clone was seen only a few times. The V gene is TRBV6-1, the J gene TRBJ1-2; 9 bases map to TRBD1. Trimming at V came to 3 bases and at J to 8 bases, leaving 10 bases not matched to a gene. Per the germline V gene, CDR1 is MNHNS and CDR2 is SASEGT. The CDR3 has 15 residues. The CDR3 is CASSDFVRDRVGYTF. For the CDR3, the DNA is TGTGCCAGCAGTGATTTCGTGCGGGACAGGGTCGGCTACACCTTC.

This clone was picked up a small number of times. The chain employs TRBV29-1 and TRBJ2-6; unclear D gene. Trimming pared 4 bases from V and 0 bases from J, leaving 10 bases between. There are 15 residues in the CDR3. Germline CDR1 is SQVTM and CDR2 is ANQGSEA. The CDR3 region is CSVVSGYSGANVLTF. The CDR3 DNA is TGCAGCGTTGTGTCAGGTTACTCTGGGGCCAACGTCCTGACTTTC.

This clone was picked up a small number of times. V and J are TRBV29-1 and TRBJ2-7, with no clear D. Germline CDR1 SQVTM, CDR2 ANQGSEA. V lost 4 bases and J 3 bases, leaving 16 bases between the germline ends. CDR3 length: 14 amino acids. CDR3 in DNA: TGCAGCGTTGTGTTAGGAACAGTACACTACGAGCAGTACTTC. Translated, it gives CSVVLGTVHYEQYF.

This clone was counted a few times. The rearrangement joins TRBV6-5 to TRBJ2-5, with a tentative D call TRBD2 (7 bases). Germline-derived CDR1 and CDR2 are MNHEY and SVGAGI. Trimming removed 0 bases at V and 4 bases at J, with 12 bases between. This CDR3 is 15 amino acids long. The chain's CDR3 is CASSYSGGGSETQYF. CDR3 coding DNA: TGTGCCAGCAGTTACTCGGGCGGGGGCTCAGAGACCCAGTACTTC.

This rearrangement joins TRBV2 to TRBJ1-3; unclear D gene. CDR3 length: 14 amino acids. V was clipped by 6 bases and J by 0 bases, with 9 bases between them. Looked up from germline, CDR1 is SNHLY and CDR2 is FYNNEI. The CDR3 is CASSTASSGNTIYF. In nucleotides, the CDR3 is TGTGCCAGCAGCACCGCTAGCTCTGGAAACACCATATATTTT.

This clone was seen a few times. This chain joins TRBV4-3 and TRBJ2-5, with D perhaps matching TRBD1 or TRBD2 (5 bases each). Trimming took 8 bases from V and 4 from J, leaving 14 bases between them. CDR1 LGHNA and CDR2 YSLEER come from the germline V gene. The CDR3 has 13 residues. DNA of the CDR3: TGCGCCAGCGGGACCCGACCCGGAGAGACCCAGTACTTC. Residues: CASGTRPGETQYF.

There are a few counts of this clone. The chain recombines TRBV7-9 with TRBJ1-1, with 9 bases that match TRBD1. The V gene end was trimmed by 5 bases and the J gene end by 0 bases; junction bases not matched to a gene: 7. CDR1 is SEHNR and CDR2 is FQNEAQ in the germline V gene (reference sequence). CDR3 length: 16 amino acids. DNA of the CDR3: TGTGCCAGCAGCCTCGGGACAGGGATCATGAACACTGAAGCTTTCTTT. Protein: CASSLGTGIMNTEAFF.

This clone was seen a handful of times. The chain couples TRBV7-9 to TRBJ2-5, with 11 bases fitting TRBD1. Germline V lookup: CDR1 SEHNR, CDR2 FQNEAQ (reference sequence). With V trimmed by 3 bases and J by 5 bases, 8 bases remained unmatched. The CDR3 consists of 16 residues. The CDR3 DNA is TGTGCCAGCAGCTTGGGGCGGACAGGGGGCTATGAGACCCAGTACTTC. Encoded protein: CASSLGRTGGYETQYF.